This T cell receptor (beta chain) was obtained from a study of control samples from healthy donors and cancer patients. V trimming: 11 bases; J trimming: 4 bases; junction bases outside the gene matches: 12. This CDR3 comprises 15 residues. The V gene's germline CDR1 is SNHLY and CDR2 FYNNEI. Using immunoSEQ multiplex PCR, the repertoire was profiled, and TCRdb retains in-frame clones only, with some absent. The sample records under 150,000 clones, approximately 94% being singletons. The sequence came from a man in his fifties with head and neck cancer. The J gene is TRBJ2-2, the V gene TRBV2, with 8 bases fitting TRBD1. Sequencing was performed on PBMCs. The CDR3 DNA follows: TGTGCCGCCTATCGCCAGGGGGCCAGCACCGGGGAGCTGTTTTTT. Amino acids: CAAYRQGASTGELFF.